Listed below are T cell receptor beta chains from one sample, sequenced in a study of metastatic and nonmetastatic thyroid tumors. TCRdb reprocessed the PCR reads using MiXCR. The data show about 92,000 clones, approximately 15% seen once. Sequenced material: blood. The receptors originated from a female donor with papillary thyroid cancer or a benign thyroid nodule (not recorded which). Some clones in this sample may be carry-over from other donors' samples. Both conserved end residues are part of each CDR3. The D gene is left open where the match is weak. Clone size is not always given. Where it is, it says once, few, many or a class for expanded clones.

d_call	v_call	cdr3_length	j_call	clone_size	cdr3_nt	cdr3_aa
TRBD2	TRBV10-1	17	TRBJ2-3	many	TGCGCCAGCAGTAAATCTACGGGACTAGCGGGTACAGATACGCAGTATTTT	CASSKSTGLAGTDTQYF
-	TRBV28	16	TRBJ2-5	many	TGTGCCAGCAGTCCGGACTTTCCTAACTCAGCGGAGACCCAGTACTTC	CASSPDFPNSAETQYF
-	TRBV6-1	15	TRBJ1-1	-	TGTGCCAGCCGTGAAGGTTGGACGGCGAACACTGAAGCTTTATTT	CASREGWTANTEALF
-	TRBV20-1	13	TRBJ2-7	many	TGCAGTGCTTCGGACCAGGCCCCCTACGAGCAGTACTTC	CSASDQAPYEQYF
TRBD1	TRBV5-1	14	TRBJ2-1	many	TGCGCCAGCAACGGACAGGGAGCTTACAATGAGCAGTTCTTC	CASNGQGAYNEQFF
TRBD1	TRBV3-1	14	TRBJ2-5	many	TGTGCCAGCAGCCAAGGGACAGGGGGAGAGACCCAGTACTTC	CASSQGTGGETQYF
-	TRBV2	16	TRBJ2-1	many	TGTGCCAGCAGGGGAGGAGGGGGGAGCTCCTACAATGAGCAGTTCTTC	CASRGGGGSSYNEQFF
-	TRBV20-1	14	TRBJ2-3	many	TGCAGTGCTAGAGATTCAGAGCGGGTGGATACGCAGTATTTT	CSARDSERVDTQYF
TRBD1	TRBV12-3/TRBV12-4	15	TRBJ1-4	many	TGTGCCAGCAGCCCTGGACAGGCAACTAATGAAAAACTGTTTTTT	CASSPGQATNEKLFF
-	TRBV6-2/TRBV6-3	17	TRBJ1-1	few	TGTGCCAGCAGTTACTCGATGAGTCCGTACCCTAACACTGAAGCTTTCTTT	CASSYSMSPYPNTEAFF
-	TRBV27	14	TRBJ1-1	many	TGTGCCAGTAACTCCCGGGCCCCTGGGGCTGAAGCTTTCTTT	CASNSRAPGAEAFF
-	TRBV13	13	TRBJ1-1	-	TGTGCCAGCAGCGTCACAGTGAACACTGAAGCTTTCTTT	CASSVTVNTEAFF
-	TRBV6-1	13	TRBJ1-6	medium-sized	TGTGCCAGCAGTGATAGGGGGACTTCACCCCTCCACTTT	CASSDRGTSPLHF
-	TRBV4-2	13	TRBJ1-5	-	TGTGCCAGCAGCTTTCTCAGGGCCCAGCCCCAGCATTTT	CASSFLRAQPQHF
-	TRBV6-5	15	TRBJ1-1	many	TGTGCCAGCAGTTACTCGAGCAGTGGAGGCACTGAAGCTTTCTTT	CASSYSSSGGTEAFF
TRBD1	TRBV2	15	TRBJ2-5	few	TGTGCCAGCAGGGTTCGACAGGGCTCTCGAGAGACCCATTACTTC	CASRVRQGSRETHYF
-	TRBV19	17	TRBJ2-1	many	TGTGCCAGTAGTATTATCGTGGCGGGGGCGCGGTACAATGAGCAGTTCTTC	CASSIIVAGARYNEQFF
-	TRBV5-1	12	TRBJ2-7	many	TGCGCCAGCAGCTTGGGACCGCACGAGCAGTACTTC	CASSLGPHEQYF
-	TRBV12-3/TRBV12-4	13	TRBJ1-5	many	TGTGCCAGCAGTGGCCAGGACAGCCAGCCCCAGCATTTT	CASSGQDSQPQHF
-	TRBV28	19	TRBJ1-6	-	TGTGCCAGCAGTTTAGAGGACATAAATCAGGGCTCCTATAATTCACCCCTCCACTTT	CASSLEDINQGSYNSPLHF
TRBD2	TRBV13	16	TRBJ2-3	few	TGTGCCAGCAGCCCCCCGGGACTAGCGGGGATAGATACGCAGTATTTT	CASSPPGLAGIDTQYF
-	TRBV4-1	15	TRBJ2-7	many	TGCGCCAGCAGCCAAACGGCGGCAGCTTCCTACGAGCAGTACTTC	CASSQTAAASYEQYF
-	TRBV6-1	13	TRBJ1-2	-	TGTGCCAGCAGTGAATCGACAAGGGATGGCTACACCTTC	CASSESTRDGYTF
TRBD1	TRBV11-2	15	TRBJ1-1	many	TGTGCCAGCAGCGGGAACAGGGGGAGGTGGGATGAAGCTTTCTTT	CASSGNRGRWDEAFF
-	TRBV28	17	TRBJ1-6	few	TGTGCCAGCAGTTTTGTGTCAGGAAGCTCCTATAATTCACCCCTCCACTTT	CASSFVSGSSYNSPLHF
TRBD1	TRBV6-1	14	TRBJ2-5	many	TGTGCCAGCAGCCTCGACAGGGGGCCAGAGACCCAGTACTTC	CASSLDRGPETQYF
TRBD1	TRBV5-6	13	TRBJ2-7	many	TGTGCCAGCAGCTGGGACAGGGCCTACGTGCAGTACTTC	CASSWDRAYVQYF
TRBD2	TRBV6-1	13	TRBJ2-7	many	TGTGCCAGCAGACGGGGGGGCGGGTACGAGCAGTACTTC	CASRRGGGYEQYF
TRBD1	TRBV11-2	19	TRBJ1-2	many	TGTGCCAGCAGCTTAGGAACCCCCGAACAGGGGCCGAGGATCTATGGCTACACCTTC	CASSLGTPEQGPRIYGYTF
-	TRBV28	13	TRBJ2-7	many	TGTGCCAGCAGTTTCGCGGGTATCTACGAGCAGTACTTC	CASSFAGIYEQYF
-	TRBV2	15	TRBJ1-6	many	TGTGCCAGCACAGGGTTCAGCTCCTATAATTCACCCCTCCACTTT	CASTGFSSYNSPLHF
TRBD1	TRBV29-1	14	TRBJ2-2	many	TGCAGCGTCGAGACAGGGGGGAAGACCGGGGAGCTGTTTTTT	CSVETGGKTGELFF
-	TRBV6-6	14	TRBJ1-2	many	TGTGCCAGCAGTTACTCGATGGCGGTCTATGGCTACACCTTC	CASSYSMAVYGYTF
-	TRBV18	17	TRBJ2-6	many	TGTGCCAGCTCACCCCCACCGCGAGGGTCTGGGGCCAACGTCCTGACTTTC	CASSPPPRGSGANVLTF
-	TRBV19	12	TRBJ1-1	many	TGTGCCAGTGGGGGCAGGGGCACTGAAGCTTTCTTT	CASGGRGTEAFF
-	TRBV3-1	13	TRBJ2-7	many	TGTGCCAGCAGCCGGAATCAGTTCTACGAGCAGTACTTC	CASSRNQFYEQYF
TRBD1	TRBV18	15	TRBJ1-2	many	TGTGCCAGCTCACCCGGGGGACAGGCGAACTATGGCTACACCTTC	CASSPGGQANYGYTF
TRBD1	TRBV25-1	15	TRBJ2-4	many	TGTGCCAGCAGTGATGTTGGGACAGGGTTGAGCATTCAGTACTTC	CASSDVGTGLSIQYF
-	TRBV7-8	15	TRBJ2-3	many	TGTGCCAGCAGCCTACTAGAGGCCCTTACAGATACGCAGTATTTT	CASSLLEALTDTQYF
-	TRBV2	13	TRBJ2-1	many	TGTGCCAGCAGTGAATGGGGGGTTAATGAGCAGTTCTTC	CASSEWGVNEQFF
-	TRBV6-2/TRBV6-3	11	TRBJ1-5	-	TGTGCCATTCTGGGGAGTCAGCCCCAGCATTTT	CAILGSQPQHF
TRBD2	TRBV10-3	18	TRBJ2-3	-	TGTGCCATCAGCGGTTCTAGCGGGTCCCGTGAAGGCATAGATACGCAGTATTTT	CAISGSSGSREGIDTQYF
-	TRBV7-2	15	TRBJ2-3	few	TGTGCCAGCAGCTACAGAGACGTCGGCACAGATACGCAGTATTTT	CASSYRDVGTDTQYF
-	TRBV30	12	TRBJ1-6	many	TGTGCCTGGACTTACGACGATTCACCCCTCCACTTT	CAWTYDDSPLHF
-	TRBV5-1	12	TRBJ1-2	many	TGCGCCAGCAGCTTGGGTGAAGGCGGCTACACCTTC	CASSLGEGGYTF
TRBD2	TRBV7-3	18	TRBJ2-1	-	TGTGCCAGCAGCTTAACCCTAGCGGGGGGGAGCTCCTACAATGAGCAGTTCTTC	CASSLTLAGGSSYNEQFF
-	TRBV5-1	15	TRBJ2-5	-	TGCGCCAGCAGCTTGTCCTCAGTTTCACAGGAGACCCATTACTTC	CASSLSSVSQETHYF
-	TRBV9	13	TRBJ2-1	many	TGTGCCAGCAGCGTACGGACCTACAATGAGCAGTTCTTC	CASSVRTYNEQFF
-	TRBV5-1	15	TRBJ2-3	few	TGCGCCAGCAGCTTACCGGGATCCATCACAGATACGCAGTATTTT	CASSLPGSITDTQYF
-	TRBV28	17	TRBJ1-2	many	TGTGCCAGCAGTGAAGGGGGGCGATTGGGGTCTAACTATGGCTACACCTTC	CASSEGGRLGSNYGYTF
-	TRBV5-4	14	TRBJ2-7	many	TGTGCCAGCAGCTTAACGCAGGGGTACCACGAGCAGTACTTC	CASSLTQGYHEQYF
TRBD1	TRBV11-1	16	TRBJ1-1	many	TGTGCCAGCAGCTTAGAGACAGGGAGGCCCAGCACTGAAGCTTTCTTT	CASSLETGRPSTEAFF
TRBD2	TRBV7-2	18	TRBJ2-5	many	TGTGCCAGCAGCCCTAGACCGGGACTAGCGGGGGGGAGGGAGACCCAGTACTTC	CASSPRPGLAGGRETQYF
-	TRBV5-6	15	TRBJ2-1	-	TGTGCCAGCAGCTCTTTTGGGGTGAGGGGCAATGAGCAGTTCTTC	CASSSFGVRGNEQFF
-	TRBV4-1	15	TRBJ2-4	many	TGCGCCAGCAGCCCATCCAGTCTAGCCAAAAACATTCAGTACTTC	CASSPSSLAKNIQYF